This TCR beta chain was identified in a study of persistence of HIV-infected CD4 T cells. The wider study: Median time on suppressive ART was approximately eight years.

Germline V CDR1 and CDR2: LGHDT, YNNKEL (reference sequence). CDR3 length: 14 amino acids. Trimming shortened V by 4 bases and J by 6 bases, and 10 bases separated the two germline ends. Cells were stimulated nonspecifically with anti-CD3/anti-CD28 magnetic beads. Sorting selected CD4+ T cells upregulating both CD40 ligand and CD69. Donors had CD4+ T cell counts above 400 cells/uL and were CMV-seropositive. A word on this clone: Its antigen is currently unknown.

This was the immunoSEQ version 4 assay in survey mode. Clones were sequenced by immunoSEQ multiplex PCR, and TCRdb holds only the in-frame ones, with some missing. This sample carries 43,000 or so clones, roughly nine tenths of them seen once, and the ten largest clones take approximately 1%. The clonotype originates from an adult man with HIV who was CMV-seropositive. The chain carries TRBV3-1 (or the pseudogene TRBV3-2) and TRBJ1-6; a possible D gene is TRBD1 (5 bases). The material was CD4+ T cells sorted from PBMCs after approximately 20-hour stimulation, obtained from a patient who received antiretroviral therapy. CDR3 region: CASSLRDGNSPLHF. The CDR3 DNA sequence: TGTGCCAGCAGCCTCCGGGACGGTAATTCACCCCTCCACTTT.